Presented here are 17 T cell receptor beta chains from one specimen sequenced in a study of CD8+ T cells in alopecia areata. Stated treatment: oral pan-JAK inhibitor, 5-10 mg twice daily. cDNA prepared by RNA extraction and subsequent reverse transcription served as the template for sequencing. Profiling relied on immunoSEQ multiplex PCR, and the TCRdb table lists in-frame clones only, not all of them. The data show about 180,000 clones, about 48% seen once. This material consisted of CD8+ T cells sorted from blood, taken at week 24, from a patient treated with tofacitinib. These receptors were taken from a human donor with alopecia areata.

The CDR3 bases are TGTGCCACCAGCAGGACTAGACAGGATAGGAGAGCAGATACGCAGTATTTT. Protein sequence: CATSRTRQDRRADTQYF. This rearrangement joins TRBV15 to TRBJ2-3; TRBD1 or TRBD2 may be the D gene (6 bases each). The CDR3 covers 17 residues. The V gene's germline CDR1 is LNHNV and CDR2 YYDKDF (reference sequence). V shed 3 bases and J shed 4 bases, with 20 bases lying between them.

The chain combines TRBV7-9 with TRBJ1-1; D is unresolved. CDR1 is SEHNR, CDR2 FQNEAQ, per germline (reference sequence). CDR3 length: 12 amino acids. V was pared by 6 bases and J by 4 bases, with 9 bases between. The CDR3 bases are TGTGCCAGCAGACCGGACTTCACTGAAGCTTTCTTT. Amino acid sequence: CASRPDFTEAFF.

The chain joins TRBV4-2 to TRBJ2-1; 9 bases agree with TRBD1. The CDR3 totals 13 residues. V lost 5 bases, J lost 10 bases, and 6 bases stayed unmatched. CDR1 and CDR2 (germline): LGHNA, YNFKEQ. CDR3 protein: CASSLDRGGEQFF. In DNA, the CDR3 is TGTGCCAGCAGCTTAGACAGGGGGGGGGAGCAGTTCTTC.

V and J are TRBV19 and TRBJ1-2, with 7 positions matching TRBD1. The CDR3 has 12 amino acids. The V gene's germline CDR1 is LNHDA and CDR2 SQIVND (reference sequence). The V gene end was trimmed by 7 bases and the J gene end by 8 bases; junction bases not matched to a gene: 7. DNA of the CDR3: TGTGCCAGTAAAGAGGGGGCGAAAGGCTACACCTTC. It is translated as CASKEGAKGYTF.

This clone was observed a handful of times. The gene calls are TRBV14 and TRBJ1-1; D ambiguous. V lost 4 bases, J lost 3 bases, and 15 bases lay in between. This CDR3 has 15 amino acids. CDR1 is SGHDN, CDR2 FVKESK, per germline. The CDR3 sequence is CASSLSLKGYTEAFF. The CDR3 bases are TGTGCCAGCAGCCTCAGTCTCAAGGGATACACTGAAGCTTTCTTT.

This clone was seen a handful of times. The chain couples TRBV29-1 to TRBJ1-1; D gene ambiguous. V was pared by 1 base and J by 7 bases, with 10 bases between. The CDR3 contains 12 residues. CDR1 SQVTM and CDR2 ANQGSEA come from the germline V gene. The CDR3 DNA sequence: TGCAGCGTTGAAGGGGCCGGTAATGAAGCTTTCTTT. It translates to CSVEGAGNEAFF.

The chain has TRBV5-6 and TRBJ2-1, with TRBD2 matching over 13 bases. The V gene end was trimmed by 4 bases and the J gene end by 10 bases; junction bases not matched to a gene: 8. The germline gives CDR1 SGHDT, CDR2 YYEEEE. This CDR3 comprises 15 residues. The chain's CDR3 is CASSPGLAGPREQFF. The CDR3 DNA sequence: TGTGCCAGCAGCCCGGGACTAGCGGGGCCCCGGGAGCAGTTCTTC.

The chain recombines TRBV30 with TRBJ1-2; D possibly corresponds to TRBD1 (6 bases). V was trimmed by 0 bases and J by 6 bases, leaving 8 bases between them. The CDR3 totals 12 residues. Germline V gene data show CDR1 as GTSNPN and CDR2 as SVGIG (reference sequence). The CDR3, as DNA: TGTGCCTGGAGTGTACAGGGAGATGGCTACACCTTC. Protein: CAWSVQGDGYTF. The whole variable domain, remainder taken from reference TRBV30 and TRBJ1-2, is SQTIHQWPATLVQPVGSPLSLECTVEGTSNPNLYWYRQAAGRGLQLLFYSVGIGQISSEVPQNLSASRPQDRQFILSSKKLLLSDSGFYLCAWSVQGDGYTFGSGTRLTVV.

The genes are TRBV5-1 and TRBJ2-2, with D possibly being TRBD1 (6 bases). Germline V lookup: CDR1 SGHRS, CDR2 YFSETQ. Trimming removed 3 bases at V and 6 bases at J, with 9 bases between. The CDR3 is 13 residues long. Here the CDR3 DNA reads TGCGCCAGCAGCTATGAGGGGGCCGGGGAGCTGTTTTTT. Translation gives CASSYEGAGELFF.

This clone came up once. The CDR3 loop reads CASAGDYEQYF. DNA of the CDR3: TGCGCCAGCGCGGGTGACTACGAGCAGTACTTC. This chain uses TRBV5-1 with TRBJ2-7, with D possibly being TRBD2 (5 bases). The CDR3 is 11 amino acids. Germline V gene data show CDR1 as SGHRS and CDR2 as YFSETQ. Trimming cost V 7 bases and J 3 bases, with 8 bases left between them.

The gene calls are TRBV7-2 and TRBJ1-1; the match to TRBD1 covers 7 bases. The CDR3 covers 15 residues. V trimming: 5 bases; J trimming: 1 base; junction bases outside the gene matches: 7. The germline CDR1 and CDR2 sequences are SGHTA and FQGNSA. The CDR3 DNA is TGTGCCAGCAGCCACGCGGGGACAGCGAACACTGAAGCTTTCTTT. Its translation: CASSHAGTANTEAFF.

The chain recombines TRBV28 with TRBJ2-7; TRBD1 agrees at 12 bases. Trimming took 9 bases from V and 5 from J; bases not matched to a gene: 11. The CDR3 has 15 residues. In germline, CDR1 is MDHEN, CDR2 SYDVKM. CDR3 in DNA: TGTGCCAGTAAGTGGGACAGGGGGCTTAAGGACGAGCAGTACTTC. Translation: CASKWDRGLKDEQYF.

V usage is TRBV29-1 and J usage is TRBJ1-2; tentative D call: TRBD1 (5 bases). The germline V gene has CDR1 SQVTM and CDR2 ANQGSEA. Deletions cut 3 bases from V and 0 bases from J, with 17 bases between. The CDR3 loop spans 16 amino acids. CDR3 nucleotides: TGCAGCGTTGACGGGCTACAGGAGCAAACTAACTATGGCTACACCTTC. As protein: CSVDGLQEQTNYGYTF.

The chain is built from TRBV30 and TRBJ2-7; D gene ambiguous. Germline CDR1 and CDR2: GTSNPN and SVGIG (reference sequence). The V gene lost 3 bases and the J gene lost 2 bases, with 17 bases spanning the gap. The length of the CDR3 is 15 residues. This CDR3 reads CAWSPDPSPTYEQYF. DNA for the CDR3: TGTGCCTGGAGCCCTGACCCCAGCCCTACCTACGAGCAGTACTTC.

The rearrangement joins TRBV29-1 to TRBJ1-2; D possibly corresponds to TRBD1 (5 bases). V was clipped by 1 base and J by 6 bases, with 9 bases between them. The CDR3 consists of 12 residues. Germline values: CDR1 SQVTM, CDR2 ANQGSEA. As DNA, the CDR3 is TGCAGCGTTGAAGGGGCAGGGAATGGCTACACCTTC. Amino acids: CSVEGAGNGYTF.

The CDR3 region has the DNA TGCAGCGTTGAAATGGCGGGGGAGCAAGAGACCCAGTACTTC. It yields the protein CSVEMAGEQETQYF. V and J are TRBV29-1 and TRBJ2-5, with 7 bases that match TRBD2. Germline V gene lookup returns CDR1 SQVTM and CDR2 ANQGSEA. The V and J ends lost 2 bases and 2 bases, in that order; junction bases with no gene match: 5. The CDR3 has 14 residues.

A few counts support this clone. The chain combines TRBV6-1 with TRBJ2-5; TRBD2 aligns across 9 bases. The germline V gene has CDR1 MNHNS and CDR2 SASEGT. CDR3 size: 14 residues. V was clipped by 11 bases and J by 3 bases; unmatched bases: 10. The CDR3 bases are TGTGCCTTGAAAGGCGGGGGGGCCAAAGAGACCCAGTACTTC. The encoded protein is CALKGGGAKETQYF.